This T cell receptor (beta chain) appears in the sequencing data of a study of metastatic and nonmetastatic thyroid tumors. Across the study: Repertoires from blood and tumor or nodule tissue of malignant and benign thyroid patients were compared. The study's findings and limits: In both blood and tumor samples, TCR beta diversity was reported significantly higher for malignant than benign nodules.

No patient had received any treatment before thyroid surgery. Authors' methods: Construction of a distant-metastasis classifier for papillary thyroid cancer relied on CDR3 differences across clinicopathological groups. TCRdb called clones again from the PCR reads with MiXCR. V and J calls and clone size were set by TCRdb, not the authors. The table records about 93,000 clones, 8.6% of them present only once. CDR1 and CDR2 (germline): SGHNT, YENEEA. The CDR3 extends over 18 amino acids. V was shortened by 5 bases and J by 2 bases, with 23 bases between the two germline ends. This clone came up many times. Its antigen is currently unknown.

The TCR sequence derives from a female donor with papillary thyroid cancer or a benign thyroid nodule (not recorded which). Some clones in this sample may be carry-over from other donors' samples. Material for sequencing was blood. The rearrangement links TRBV11-3 to TRBJ2-3; D assignment may be TRBD1 or TRBD2 (5 bases each). The CDR3 DNA reads as TGTGCCAGCAGCCACCTCTGGGGCCGAAGGGACCCCACAGATACGCAGTATTTT. Translation: CASSHLWGRRDPTDTQYF. Based on the CDR3 plus reference TRBV11-3 and TRBJ2-3, the full variable domain is EAGVVQSPRYKIIEKKQPVAFWCNPISGHNTLYWYLQNLGQGPELLIRYENEEAVDDSQLPKDRFSAERLKGVDSTLKIQPAELGDSAVYLCASSHLWGRRDPTDTQYFGPGTRLTVL.